This passage covers 32 T cell receptor beta chains from one sample sequenced in a study of beta chain features in type 1 diabetes. The authors reverse transcribed all of the isolated RNA, so sequencing captured expressed TCRB transcripts. The data were produced by immunoSEQ multiplex PCR, yet TCRdb's version contains in-frame clones alone and is incomplete. The sample lists under 300,000 clones, 25% to 30% occurring once. Sequenced sample: central memory CD4+ T cells from blood. Every receptor here comes from a young man in good health.

This chain joins TRBV5-1 and TRBJ2-5, with 8 bases fitting TRBD2. The CDR3 is 16 residues long. Germline V CDR1 and CDR2: SGHRS, YFSETQ. With V trimmed by 2 bases and J by 6 bases, 12 bases remained unmatched. In DNA, the CDR3 is TGCGCCAGCAGCTTAAGCGGGGGATCTACGGCGCAGACCCAGTACTTC. The encoded protein is CASSLSGGSTAQTQYF.

The chain couples TRBV5-6 to TRBJ2-1, with D possibly being TRBD2 (5 bases). V was trimmed by 2 bases and J by 6 bases, leaving 15 bases between them. This CDR3 is built from 15 residues. The germline CDR1 and CDR2 sequences are SGHDT and YYEEEE. The CDR3 sequence is CASSLRLIGGNEQFF. For the CDR3, the DNA is TGTGCCAGCAGCTTACGATTAATCGGAGGCAATGAGCAGTTCTTC.

The V and J genes are TRBV2 and TRBJ2-1, with D possibly TRBD2 on 6 matching bases. CDR3 length: 12 residues. CDR1 is SNHLY, CDR2 FYNNEI, per germline. Trimming left V 10 bases short and J 4 bases short, with 11 bases between. Here the CDR3 reads CATGTDYNEQFF. The DNA of the CDR3 is TGTGCCACCGGGACTGATTACAATGAGCAGTTCTTC. The variable domain in full, with the rest retrieved from reference TRBV2 and TRBJ2-1, is EPEVTQTPSHQVTQMGQEVILRCVPISNHLYFYWYRQILGQKVEFLVSFYNNEISEKSEIFDDQFSVERPDGSNFTLKIRSTKLEDSAMYFCATGTDYNEQFFGPGTRLTVL.

This sequence joins TRBV19 and TRBJ2-7, with D perhaps TRBD2 (6 bases). V dropped 10 bases and J dropped 0 bases, with 19 bases sitting between them. CDR1 is LNHDA and CDR2 is SQIVND in the germline V gene (reference sequence). The CDR3 consists of 15 residues. The CDR3 protein is CATSPGSGHSYEQYF. In DNA form, the CDR3 reads TGTGCCACCTCTCCGGGCAGCGGGCACTCCTACGAGCAGTACTTC. The full variable domain, in which reference TRBV19 and TRBJ2-7 provide the parts outside the CDR3, is DGGITQSPKYLFRKEGQNVTLSCEQNLNHDAMYWYRQDPGQGLRLIYYSQIVNDFQKGDIAEGYSVSREKKESFPLTVTSAQKNPTAFYLCATSPGSGHSYEQYFGPGTRLTVT.

This chain joins TRBV7-2 and TRBJ1-5; D is possibly TRBD1 (5 bases). CDR1 and CDR2 (germline): SGHTA, FQGNSA. CDR3 length: 17 amino acids. V lost 5 bases and J lost 2, with 19 bases in between. The CDR3 DNA follows: TGTGCCAGCAGCGCGAGCGGAGGGGCGGGAGGCAATCAGCCCCAGCATTTT. The encoded protein is CASSASGGAGGNQPQHF.

This clone was seen only a few times. The chain links TRBV4-2 to TRBJ1-1; 7 bases are a match to TRBD1. V lost 3 bases, J lost 1 base, and 2 bases stayed unmatched. The CDR3 loop spans 14 amino acids. CDR1 LGHNA and CDR2 YNFKEQ come from the germline V gene. CDR3: CASSQRTGNTEAFF. The CDR3 DNA is TGTGCCAGCAGCCAGAGGACAGGGAACACTGAAGCTTTCTTT.

Remarks on this clone: A much larger clone lies a single base off, so this may be a read error. This sample also contains other DNA sequences that code for the same CDR3. The chain recombines TRBV7-9 with TRBJ2-3; D not certain. CDR1 SEHNR and CDR2 FQNEAQ come from the germline V gene (reference sequence). With 3 bases removed from V and 0 bases from J, the gap between germline ends came to 1 base. The CDR3 length is 12 residues. As DNA, the CDR3 is TGTGCCAGCAGCTTGAGCACAGATACGCAGTATTTT. It yields the protein CASSLSTDTQYF.

The rearrangement links TRBV2 to TRBJ1-6; no definite D call. Looked up from germline, CDR1 is SNHLY and CDR2 is FYNNEI. V was shortened by 6 bases and J by 0 bases, with 3 bases between the two germline ends. The CDR3 has 13 residues. CDR3: CASSASYNSPLHF. The CDR3 region has the DNA TGTGCCAGCAGCGCCTCCTATAATTCACCCCTCCACTTT.

The chain is built from TRBV5-1 and TRBJ2-2, with TRBD1 matching over 7 bases. Unmatched junction bases numbered 6, after V lost 3 bases and J lost 4 bases. Germline CDR1 and CDR2: SGHRS and YFSETQ. The CDR3 loop spans 15 amino acids. CDR3 protein: CASSSTGEATGELFF. CDR3 sequence (DNA): TGCGCCAGCAGCTCCACAGGGGAAGCCACCGGGGAGCTGTTTTTT.

Concerning this clone itself: Other DNA sequences from this sample encode an identical CDR3 as well. The chain couples TRBV10-3 to TRBJ2-5; maybe TRBD1 (5 bases). V was cut by 0 bases and J by 3 bases, with 8 bases left in between. This CDR3 region has 14 residues. Germline CDR1 reads ENHRY; CDR2 reads SYGVKD. The CDR3 bases are TGTGCCATCAGTGAGTCGAACAGGAAAGAGACCCAGTACTTC. This encodes CAISESNRKETQYF.

This clone was picked up many times. Here the CDR3 DNA reads TGTGCCACCGAAGCGGGAGTTAACTCCTACGAGCAGTACTTC. It translates to CATEAGVNSYEQYF. V usage is TRBV15 and J usage is TRBJ2-7; 8 bases fit TRBD2. In germline, CDR1 is LNHNV, CDR2 YYDKDF (reference sequence). The CDR3 totals 14 residues. V was pared by 8 bases and J by 0 bases, with 6 bases of the junction left unmatched.

The rearrangement links TRBV14 to TRBJ2-6, with unresolved D. CDR1 and CDR2 (germline): SGHDN, FVKESK. V lost 4 bases and J 0 bases, leaving 4 bases between the germline ends. CDR3 length: 14 residues. The CDR3 is CASSRSSGANVLTF. The CDR3 nucleotides are TGTGCCAGCAGCCGGAGCTCTGGGGCCAACGTCCTGACTTTC.

Of note for this clone: This likely came from a read error, as a far larger clone is one base away. The V and J genes are TRBV9 and TRBJ2-6, with D possibly matching TRBD1 (5 bases). The V end lost 5 bases, the J end lost 1 base, and 7 bases lay between the germline ends. CDR1 SGDLS and CDR2 YYNGEE come from the germline V gene. This CDR3 has 14 amino acids. The CDR3 loop is CASRAGSGANVLTF. The CDR3 DNA sequence: TGTGCCAGCAGAGCAGGGTCTGGGGCCAACGTCCTGACTTTC. Combining the CDR3 with reference TRBV9 and TRBJ2-6 gives the whole variable domain DSGVTQTPKHLITATGQRVTLRCSPRSGDLSVYWYQQSLDQGLQFLIQYYNGEERAKGNILERFSAQQFPDLHSELNLSSLELGDSALYFCASRAGSGANVLTFGAGSRLTVL.

This clone has only a few counts. The rearrangement links TRBV6-4 to TRBJ2-1, with D unresolved. CDR3 length equals 13 residues. V lost 4 bases to trimming and J lost 9 bases, with 13 bases between them. The germline CDR1 and CDR2 sequences are MRHNA and SNTAGT. The chain's CDR3 is CASSVGPVTEQFF. The CDR3 DNA reads TGTGCCAGCAGTGTAGGGCCAGTTACTGAGCAGTTCTTC.

The chain has TRBV7-2 and TRBJ2-1; 12 nucleotides align to TRBD2. J gave up 3 bases and V 5 bases, and 5 bases lay outside the gene matches. The CDR3 sequence is 16 residues long. The germline V gene has CDR1 SGHTA and CDR2 FQGNSA. The CDR3 DNA is TGTGCCAGCAGCCGAATGACTAGCGGGAGCTACAATGAGCAGTTCTTC. Protein product: CASSRMTSGSYNEQFF.

This clone was counted a few times. The chain uses TRBV29-1 and TRBJ2-7, with TRBD2 identical over 13 bases. The CDR3 sequence is 14 residues long. Germline V gives CDR1 SQVTM, CDR2 ANQGSEA. V lost 4 bases, J lost 7 bases, and 7 bases stayed unmatched. In DNA form, the CDR3 reads TGCAGCGTTGGGTGGACTAGCGGGAGCGGGGAGCAGTACTTC. This gives the protein CSVGWTSGSGEQYF.

Ten or more counts support this clone. The CDR3 sequence is CASSQGQTSGLFHNEQFF. DNA for the CDR3: TGCGCCAGCAGTCAAGGTCAGACTAGCGGCTTGTTTCACAATGAGCAGTTCTTC. V is TRBV23-1 and J is TRBJ2-1, with 9 bases fitting TRBD2. TRBV23-1 is an ORF; its function is uncertain. With V trimmed by 2 bases and J by 5 bases, 13 bases remained unmatched. This CDR3 has 18 amino acids.

The J gene is TRBJ1-1, the V gene TRBV18; 8 positions match TRBD1. CDR3 length: 15 amino acids. Trimming took 3 bases from V and 1 from J; bases not matched to a gene: 4. Germline V gene data show CDR1 as KGHSH and CDR2 as LQKENI. The CDR3 sequence is CASSPPGTGNTEAFF. DNA of the CDR3: TGTGCCAGCTCACCTCCCGGGACAGGGAACACTGAAGCTTTCTTT.

The V and J genes are TRBV30 and TRBJ2-6; D is undetermined. V lost 2 bases, J lost 1 base, and 3 bases lay in between. Germline CDR1 and CDR2: GTSNPN and SVGIG (reference sequence). There are 13 residues in the CDR3. The CDR3 DNA reads TGTGCCTGGAGTATTTCTGGGGCCAACGTCCTGACTTTC. This sequence encodes CAWSISGANVLTF.

This clone turned up a few times. The CDR3 here is CSVSRGNIQYF. The CDR3 nucleotides read TGCAGTGTCTCCAGGGGAAACATTCAGTACTTC. The genes are TRBV20-1 and TRBJ2-4; D perhaps matches TRBD1 (6 bases). From germline, CDR1 is DFQATT and CDR2 SNEGSKA (reference sequence). Trimming left V 7 bases short and J 6 bases short, with 10 bases between. The CDR3 totals 11 residues.

The table lists this clone with a count of one. CDR3 in DNA: TGTGCCTGGGCCCCGGGGAGGTACGAGCAGTACTTC. Encoded protein: CAWAPGRYEQYF. This chain connects TRBV30 to TRBJ2-7; TRBD2 is a possible D gene (6 bases). Germline V gene data show CDR1 as GTSNPN and CDR2 as SVGIG (reference sequence). The ends were cut back, 5 bases at V and 4 bases at J, with 12 bases in the middle. This CDR3 contains 12 residues.

This clone was recorded only once. The gene calls are TRBV9 and TRBJ2-5, with 7 nucleotides matching TRBD2. The J segment lost 1 base and the V segment lost 0 bases, leaving 0 bases of the junction unmatched. The CDR3 runs 14 residues. Germline CDR1 SGDLS, CDR2 YYNGEE. The CDR3 here is CASSVGLAQETQYF. The CDR3 DNA reads TGTGCCAGCAGCGTAGGACTAGCCCAAGAGACCCAGTACTTC. The complete variable domain, with remaining parts taken from reference TRBV9 and TRBJ2-5, reads DSGVTQTPKHLITATGQRVTLRCSPRSGDLSVYWYQQSLDQGLQFLIQYYNGEERAKGNILERFSAQQFPDLHSELNLSSLELGDSALYFCASSVGLAQETQYFGPGTRLLVL.

This chain joins TRBV6-1 and TRBJ2-1, with TRBD1 identical over 8 bases. V lost 2 bases, J lost 4 bases, and 7 bases stayed unmatched. The CDR3 has 16 residues. CDR1 MNHNS and CDR2 SASEGT come from the germline V gene. The CDR3, as DNA: TGTGCCAGCAGTGAAAGGGGGCAGGGGGCGTACAATGAGCAGTTCTTC. It encodes CASSERGQGAYNEQFF.

This chain connects TRBV7-2 to TRBJ2-5, with 10 bases matching TRBD2. Trimming took 0 bases from V and 2 from J; bases not matched to a gene: 3. The CDR3 loop spans 16 amino acids. Germline V gene lookup returns CDR1 SGHTA and CDR2 FQGNSA. CDR3 sequence (DNA): TGTGCCAGCAGCTTAGCGCCTAGCGGGGGACAAGAGACCCAGTACTTC. Translating it yields CASSLAPSGGQETQYF.

The V call is TRBV7-2, the J call TRBJ1-5; weak D call: TRBD1 (6 bases). This CDR3 spans 12 amino acids. Trimming took 2 bases from V and 9 from J, leaving 8 bases between them. Germline V CDR1 and CDR2: SGHTA, FQGNSA. CDR3 DNA sequence: TGTGCCAGCAGCTTACAGGGGATGCCCCAGCATTTT. Protein sequence: CASSLQGMPQHF.

This clone was found many times. This chain links TRBV14 with TRBJ2-1; D possibly corresponds to TRBD1 (6 bases). The CDR3 spans 15 residues. V lost 5 bases and J lost 4, with 15 bases in between. Germline-derived CDR1 and CDR2 are SGHDN and FVKESK. The DNA of the CDR3 is TGTGCCAGCAGCTCCCCCAGACAGGCTTACAATGAGCAGTTCTTC. This gives the protein CASSSPRQAYNEQFF.

The chain links TRBV5-1 to TRBJ1-6, with D maybe TRBD1 (5 bases). The CDR3 is 15 residues long. Trimming cost V 0 bases and J 9 bases, with 13 bases left between them. Per germline, CDR1 SGHRS and CDR2 YFSETQ. The CDR3 sequence is CASSLGDGKGSPLHF. In nucleotides, the CDR3 is TGCGCCAGCAGCTTGGGGGACGGCAAGGGTTCACCCCTCCACTTT.

This chain links TRBV27 with TRBJ1-1; tentative D call: TRBD1 (6 bases). CDR3 length equals 14 residues. Looked up from germline, CDR1 is MNHEY and CDR2 is SMNVEV (reference sequence). The ends were cut back, 3 bases at V and 4 bases at J, with 12 bases in the middle. CDR3 in DNA: TGTGCCAGCAGTTTTGGGACATTCACCACTGAAGCTTTCTTT. Amino acids: CASSFGTFTTEAFF.

CDR3 sequence reads: CASSKAGREVGYNEQFF. The CDR3 region has the DNA TGTGCCAGCAGCAAAGCGGGACGGGAAGTAGGATACAATGAGCAGTTCTTC. The chain carries TRBV21-1 and TRBJ2-1. TRBV21-1 is termed a pseudogene. The CDR3 loop spans 17 amino acids.

The chain employs TRBV4-3 and TRBJ1-2, with 7 bases that match TRBD1. The ends lost 0 bases at V and 0 bases at J; junction bases unmatched: 22. The germline V gene encodes CDR1 LGHNA and CDR2 YSLEER. CDR3 length: 22 residues. As DNA, the CDR3 is TGCGCCAGCAGCCAAGATGGCCTAATGTGGACAGGAGATCCCATAGCTAACTATGGCTACACCTTC. Protein product: CASSQDGLMWTGDPIANYGYTF.

This clone was counted a few times. This chain connects TRBV21-1 to TRBJ2-5; the table's D call, TRBD2, was not checked against the DNA. TRBV21-1 is classified as a pseudogene. The CDR3 consists of 13 residues. The CDR3 DNA is TGTGCCAGCAGCGCTCTACCCCAAGAGACCCAGTACTTC. Translated: CASSALPQETQYF.

A few counts support this clone. The rearrangement uses TRBV29-1 and TRBJ2-5, with D possibly being TRBD1 (6 bases). Trimming took 7 bases from V and 5 from J, leaving 17 bases between them. There are 13 residues in the CDR3. Germline V gives CDR1 SQVTM, CDR2 ANQGSEA. The DNA for the CDR3 is TGCAGCGGACCGATTACAGGGAGTGAGACCCAGTACTTC. Translated, it gives CSGPITGSETQYF.